This T cell receptor (beta chain) was sequenced for a study of T cells in Graves' hyperthyroidism and ophthalmopathy. There were TCR beta CDR3 regions amplified from RNA transcripts. A set of HTBI primers served as the primers for a first-round RT-PCR of the TCR CDR3. From the multiplex PCR reads, TCRdb called clonotypes with MiXCR, one entry per CDR3 protein. This sample has fewer than 300,000 distinct CDR3 sequences, with 12% to 15% found just once. This clonotype was counted ten times or more. The source material was blood. The receptor comes from a woman aged 45 to 65 with Graves' hyperthyroidism that later progressed to Graves' ophthalmopathy.

The CDR3 region has the DNA TGTGCCAGCAGCCCCGGATGGGGGCAAGAGACCCAGTACTTC. Translated, it gives CASSPGWGQETQYF. This chain connects TRBV7-9 to TRBJ2-5; either TRBD1 or TRBD2 may fit D (5 bases each). The CDR3 totals 14 residues. The germline V gene encodes CDR1 SEHNR and CDR2 FQNEAQ (reference sequence). The germline V and J ends were trimmed by 5 bases and 2 bases, with 12 bases remaining between them.